This T cell receptor (beta chain) is from a study of cytomegalovirus exposure and HLA in healthy donors. The wider study: Sequencing of 150 million to 200 million T cells in an earlier analysis found approximately 120 million unique TCR beta sequences.

It was with 60 Vbeta and 13 Jbeta primers that the PCR ran. Source study methods: The count from a later analysis was 60 million to 85 million unique TCR beta chains, approximately 9.9 million of them shared. Clones were read by immunoSEQ multiplex PCR, and TCRdb kept only the in-frame ones, dropping some. V, J and clone size reflect that table, while D and trimming were determined from the DNA. The table lists approximately 200,000 clones, roughly 81% of them singletons. CDR1 and CDR2 (germline): MNHEY, SVGAGI. J gave up 6 bases and V 5 bases, and 8 bases lay outside the gene matches. The CDR3 length is 14 residues. General study results and limits: The majority of TCR sequences were rare, yet some public TCRs appeared in many donors. It was in a later analysis that TCR association rates were seen to vary by HLA locus, highest for DRB1 and lowest for HLA-C.

Regarding this clone: Its antigen is undetermined.

The sample was PBMCs. The TCR comes from a young woman in good health and CMV-seropositive. This chain uses TRBV6-5 with TRBJ1-1; 8 bases agree with TRBD1. The CDR3 reads CASSRDRQGAEAFF. CDR3 DNA: TGTGCCAGCAGTCGGGACAGGCAAGGCGCTGAAGCTTTCTTT.